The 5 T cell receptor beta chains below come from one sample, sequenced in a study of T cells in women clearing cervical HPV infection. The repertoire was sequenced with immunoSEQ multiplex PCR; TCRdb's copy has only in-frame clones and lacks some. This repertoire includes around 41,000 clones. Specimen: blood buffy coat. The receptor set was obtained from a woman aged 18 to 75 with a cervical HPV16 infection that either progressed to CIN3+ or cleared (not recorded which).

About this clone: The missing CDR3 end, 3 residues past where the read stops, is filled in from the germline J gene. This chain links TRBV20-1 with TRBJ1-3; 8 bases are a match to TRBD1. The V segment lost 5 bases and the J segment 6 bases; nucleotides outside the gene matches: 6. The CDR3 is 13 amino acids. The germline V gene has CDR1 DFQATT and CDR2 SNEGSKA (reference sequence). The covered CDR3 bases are TGCAGTGCTCGACAGGGGAGGCAAAACACC. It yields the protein CSARQGRQNT. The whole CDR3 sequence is CSARQGRQNTIYF.

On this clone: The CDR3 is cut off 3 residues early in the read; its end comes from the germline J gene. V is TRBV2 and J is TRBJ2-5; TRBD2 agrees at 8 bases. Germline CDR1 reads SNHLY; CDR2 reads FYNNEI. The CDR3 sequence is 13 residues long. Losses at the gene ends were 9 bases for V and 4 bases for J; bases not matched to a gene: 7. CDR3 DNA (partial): TGTGCCAGTGTGGTAGCGGGGAGAGAGACC. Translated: CASVVAGRET. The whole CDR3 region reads CASVVAGRETQYF.

The CDR3: CASRVAANYGYTF. The sequenced CDR3 bases are TGTGCCAGTCGGGTGGCGGCTAACTATGGC. The chain employs TRBV19 and TRBJ1-2, with D uncertain. The CDR3 is cut off 3 residues early in the read; its end comes from the germline J gene. CDR1 is LNHDA and CDR2 is SQIVND in the germline V gene (reference sequence). V was clipped by 8 bases and J by 0 bases, with 10 bases between them. There are 13 residues in the CDR3.

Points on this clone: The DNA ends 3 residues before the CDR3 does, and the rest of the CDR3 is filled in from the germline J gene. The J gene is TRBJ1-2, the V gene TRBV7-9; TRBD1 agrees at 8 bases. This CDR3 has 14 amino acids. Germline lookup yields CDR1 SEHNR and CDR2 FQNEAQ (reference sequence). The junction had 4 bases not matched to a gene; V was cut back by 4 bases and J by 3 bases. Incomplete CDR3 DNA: TGTGCCAGCAGCTCGGGGACAGGATACTATGGC. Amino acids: CASSSGTGYYG. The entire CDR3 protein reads CASSSGTGYYGYTF.

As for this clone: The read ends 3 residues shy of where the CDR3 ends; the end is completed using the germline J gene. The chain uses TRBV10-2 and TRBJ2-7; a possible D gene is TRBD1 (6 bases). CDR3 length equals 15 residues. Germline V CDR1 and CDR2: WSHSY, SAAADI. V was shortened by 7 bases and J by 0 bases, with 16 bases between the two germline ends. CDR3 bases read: TGCGCCAGCACCGAGGGGGACACTGGCTCCTACGAG. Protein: CASTEGDTGSYE. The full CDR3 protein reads CASTEGDTGSYEQYF.